The TCR beta chain described here comes from a study of beta chain features in type 1 diabetes. Points from the study as a whole: Shorter templates might be favored by PCR, equally in patients and controls. Type 1 diabetes patients had fewer VDJ junction insertions and more deletions.

V dropped 5 bases and J dropped 3 bases, with 12 bases sitting between them. The CDR3 is 14 amino acids. CDR1 LNHDA and CDR2 SQIVND come from the germline V gene (reference sequence). cDNA synthesis used the whole RNA isolate, giving expressed TCRB sequences. Using immunoSEQ multiplex PCR, the repertoire was profiled, and TCRdb retains in-frame clones only, with some absent. Among 970,000 or so clones listed, roughly 15% were seen once. With respect to this clone: No antigen is known for it.

Source material: naive CD4+ T cells from blood. The J gene is TRBJ2-3, the V gene TRBV19, with a possible D match to TRBD1 (6 bases). This clonotype was obtained from a woman aged 18 to 35 in good health. CDR3 sequence: CASSERQVTDTQYF. As DNA, the CDR3 is TGTGCCAGTAGTGAAAGACAGGTAACAGATACGCAGTATTTT. The full variable domain, with the rest looked up from reference TRBV19 and TRBJ2-3, is DGGITQSPKYLFRKEGQNVTLSCEQNLNHDAMYWYRQDPGQGLRLIYYSQIVNDFQKGDIAEGYSVSREKKESFPLTVTSAQKNPTAFYLCASSERQVTDTQYFGPGTRLTVL.